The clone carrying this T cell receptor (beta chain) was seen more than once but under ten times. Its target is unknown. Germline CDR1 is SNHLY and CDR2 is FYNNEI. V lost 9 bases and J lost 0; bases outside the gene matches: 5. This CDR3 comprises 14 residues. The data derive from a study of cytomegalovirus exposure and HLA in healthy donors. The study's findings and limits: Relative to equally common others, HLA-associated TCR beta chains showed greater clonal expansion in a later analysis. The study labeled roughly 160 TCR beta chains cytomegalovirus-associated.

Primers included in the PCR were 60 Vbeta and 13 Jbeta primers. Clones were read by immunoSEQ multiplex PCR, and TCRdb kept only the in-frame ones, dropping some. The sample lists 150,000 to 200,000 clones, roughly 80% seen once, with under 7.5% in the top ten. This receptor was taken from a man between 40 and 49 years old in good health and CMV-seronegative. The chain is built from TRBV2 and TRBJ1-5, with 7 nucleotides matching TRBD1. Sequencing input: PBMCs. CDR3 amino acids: CASRQGYSNQPQHF. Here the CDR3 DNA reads TGTGCCAGTAGACAGGGTTATAGCAATCAGCCCCAGCATTTT.